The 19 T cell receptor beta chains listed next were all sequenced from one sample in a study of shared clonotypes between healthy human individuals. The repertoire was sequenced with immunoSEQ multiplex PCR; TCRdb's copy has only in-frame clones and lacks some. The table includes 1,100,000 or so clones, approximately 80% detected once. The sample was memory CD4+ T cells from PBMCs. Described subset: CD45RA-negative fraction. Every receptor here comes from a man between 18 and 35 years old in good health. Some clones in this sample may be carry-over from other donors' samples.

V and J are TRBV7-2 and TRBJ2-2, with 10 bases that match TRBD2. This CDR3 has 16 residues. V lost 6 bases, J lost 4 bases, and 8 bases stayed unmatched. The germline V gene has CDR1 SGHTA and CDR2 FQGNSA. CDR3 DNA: TGTGCCAGCAGACGTCCGGGACTAGCGATCACCGGGGAGCTGTTTTTT. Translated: CASRRPGLAITGELFF.

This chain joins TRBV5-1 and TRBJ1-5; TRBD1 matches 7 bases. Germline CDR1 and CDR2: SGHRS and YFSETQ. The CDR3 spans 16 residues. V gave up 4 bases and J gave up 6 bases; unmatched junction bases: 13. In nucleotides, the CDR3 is TGCGCCAGCAGCCGGGGGGACAGCCGGACCGTTCAGCCCCAGCATTTT. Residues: CASSRGDSRTVQPQHF.

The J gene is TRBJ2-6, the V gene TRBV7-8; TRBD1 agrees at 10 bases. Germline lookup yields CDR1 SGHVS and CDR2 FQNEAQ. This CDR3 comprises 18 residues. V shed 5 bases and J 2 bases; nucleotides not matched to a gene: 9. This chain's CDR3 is CASSPGTGVRAGANVLTF. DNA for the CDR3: TGTGCCAGCAGCCCCGGGACAGGGGTTAGGGCTGGGGCCAACGTCCTGACTTTC.

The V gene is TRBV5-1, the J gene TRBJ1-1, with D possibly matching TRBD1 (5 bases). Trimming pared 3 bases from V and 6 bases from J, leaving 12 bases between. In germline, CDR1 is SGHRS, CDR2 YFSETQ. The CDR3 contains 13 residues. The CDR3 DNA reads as TGCGCCAGCAGCTCGGGGGGGACTGCTGAAGCTTTCTTT. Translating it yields CASSSGGTAEAFF.

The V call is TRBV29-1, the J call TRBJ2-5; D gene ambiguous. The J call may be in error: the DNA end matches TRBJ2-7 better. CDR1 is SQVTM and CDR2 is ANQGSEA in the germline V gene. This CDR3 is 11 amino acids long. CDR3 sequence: CSASHYGEQYF. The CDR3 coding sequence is TGCAGCGCCTCACACTATGGCGAGCAGTACTTC.

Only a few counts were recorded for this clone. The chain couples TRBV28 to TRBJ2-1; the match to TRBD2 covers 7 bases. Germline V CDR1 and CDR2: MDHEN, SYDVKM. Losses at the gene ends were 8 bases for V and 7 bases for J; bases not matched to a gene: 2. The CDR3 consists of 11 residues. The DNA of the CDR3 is TGTGCCAGCGGGGGGGAAAATGAGCAGTTCTTC. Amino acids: CASGGENEQFF.

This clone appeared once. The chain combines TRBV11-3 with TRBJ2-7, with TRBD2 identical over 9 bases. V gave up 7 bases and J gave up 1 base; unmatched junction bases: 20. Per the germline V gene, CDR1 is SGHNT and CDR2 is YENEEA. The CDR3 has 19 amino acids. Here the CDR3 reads CASNSLSGREGETSYEQYF. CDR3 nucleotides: TGTGCCAGCAACTCCTTGTCTGGGCGGGAGGGTGAGACTTCCTACGAGCAGTACTTC.

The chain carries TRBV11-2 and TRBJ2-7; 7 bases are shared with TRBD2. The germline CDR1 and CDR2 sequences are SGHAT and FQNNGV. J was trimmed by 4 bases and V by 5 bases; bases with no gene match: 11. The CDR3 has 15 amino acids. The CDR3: CASSRGGAGWYEQYF. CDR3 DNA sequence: TGTGCCAGCAGCCGGGGAGGGGCAGGGTGGTACGAGCAGTACTTC.

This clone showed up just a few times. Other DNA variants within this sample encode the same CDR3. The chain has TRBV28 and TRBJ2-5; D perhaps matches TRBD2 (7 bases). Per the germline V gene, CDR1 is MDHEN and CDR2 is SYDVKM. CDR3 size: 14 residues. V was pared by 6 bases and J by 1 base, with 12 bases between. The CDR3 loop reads CASSPGGAQETQYF. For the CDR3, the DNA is TGTGCCAGCAGCCCTGGGGGGGCCCAAGAGACCCAGTACTTC.

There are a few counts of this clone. CDR3 bases: TGTGCCATCAGTGCCGGACAGGCCAGTGAACAGCCCCAGCATTTT. It codes for CAISAGQASEQPQHF. The chain carries TRBV10-3 and TRBJ1-5; 7 bases match TRBD1. After removal of 4 bases from V and 7 bases from J, the junction contained 10 bases not matched to a gene. Per germline, CDR1 ENHRY and CDR2 SYGVKD. This CDR3 is 15 amino acids long.

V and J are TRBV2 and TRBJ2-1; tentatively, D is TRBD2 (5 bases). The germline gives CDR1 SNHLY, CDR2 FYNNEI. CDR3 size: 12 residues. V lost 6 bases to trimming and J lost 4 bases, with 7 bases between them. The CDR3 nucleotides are TGTGCCAGCAGGGGAGATTACAATGAGCAGTTCTTC. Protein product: CASRGDYNEQFF.

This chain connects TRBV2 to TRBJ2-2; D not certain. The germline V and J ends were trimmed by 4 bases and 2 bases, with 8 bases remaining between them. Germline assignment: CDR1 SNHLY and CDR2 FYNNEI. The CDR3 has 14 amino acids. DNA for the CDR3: TGTGCCAGCAGTGCGACGGTTAACACCGGGGAGCTGTTTTTT. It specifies CASSATVNTGELFF.

CDR3 loop: CASRVSRDNYEQYF. The CDR3, as DNA: TGTGCCAGCAGGGTAAGCAGGGATAACTACGAGCAGTACTTC. V is TRBV7-2 and J is TRBJ2-7; a weak D match, TRBD1 (5 bases). V shed 6 bases and J shed 3 bases, with 15 bases lying between them. Germline V gives CDR1 SGHTA, CDR2 FQGNSA. The CDR3 sequence is 14 residues long.

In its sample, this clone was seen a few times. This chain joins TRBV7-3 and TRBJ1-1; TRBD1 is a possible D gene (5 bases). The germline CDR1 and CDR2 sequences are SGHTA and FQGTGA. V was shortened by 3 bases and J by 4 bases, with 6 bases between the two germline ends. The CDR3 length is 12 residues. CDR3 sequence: CASSFDSTEAFF. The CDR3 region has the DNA TGTGCCAGCAGCTTCGACAGCACTGAAGCTTTCTTT.

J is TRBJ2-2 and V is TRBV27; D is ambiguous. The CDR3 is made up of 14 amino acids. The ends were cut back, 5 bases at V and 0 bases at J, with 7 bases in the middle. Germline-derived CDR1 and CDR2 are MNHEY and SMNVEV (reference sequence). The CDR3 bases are TGTGCCAGCAGTATGCGGCCGAACACCGGGGAGCTGTTTTTT. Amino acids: CASSMRPNTGELFF.

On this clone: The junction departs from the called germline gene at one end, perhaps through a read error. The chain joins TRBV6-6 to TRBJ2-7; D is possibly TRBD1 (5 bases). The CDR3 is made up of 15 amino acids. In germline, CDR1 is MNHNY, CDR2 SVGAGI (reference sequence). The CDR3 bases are TGTGCCAGCAGTGACTCCCGCCTAATTAGGGGCGAGCAGTACTTC. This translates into CASSDSRLIRGEQYF.

CDR3 sequence reads: CASSPRPTDTQYF. The CDR3 region has the DNA TGTGCCAGCAGCCCCCGCCCCACAGATACGCAGTATTTT. The V call is TRBV7-2, the J call TRBJ2-3, with D unresolved. The CDR3 sequence is 13 residues long. From germline, CDR1 is SGHTA and CDR2 FQGNSA. Trimming pared 5 bases from V and 2 bases from J, leaving 8 bases between.

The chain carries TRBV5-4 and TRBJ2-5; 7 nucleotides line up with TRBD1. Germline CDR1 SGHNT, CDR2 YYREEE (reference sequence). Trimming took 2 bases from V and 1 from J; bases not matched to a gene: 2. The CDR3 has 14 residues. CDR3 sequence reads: CASSLRTGQETQYF. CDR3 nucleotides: TGTGCCAGCAGCTTAAGGACAGGCCAAGAGACCCAGTACTTC.

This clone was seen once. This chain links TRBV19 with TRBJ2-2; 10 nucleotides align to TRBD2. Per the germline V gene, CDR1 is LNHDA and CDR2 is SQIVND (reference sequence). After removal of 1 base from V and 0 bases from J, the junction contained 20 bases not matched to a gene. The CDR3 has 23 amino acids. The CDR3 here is CASSIAPVPAGGPLFANTGELFF. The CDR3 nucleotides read TGTGCCAGTAGTATAGCCCCGGTCCCAGCGGGAGGGCCCTTGTTCGCGAACACCGGGGAGCTGTTTTTT.